In its sample, the clone carrying this TCR beta chain was seen a few times. Its antigen is unidentified. Sequenced by immunoSEQ multiplex PCR; TCRdb stores in-frame clones only, minus some. The sample lists about 2,200,000 clones; about 93% were seen once. Germline V gives CDR1 GTSNPN, CDR2 SVGIG (reference sequence). The V end was cut by 2 bases, the J end by 7 bases, with 9 bases between. This CDR3 comprises 12 residues. This record belongs to a study of shared clonotypes between healthy human individuals. Findings of the study overall: At large depth, rarefaction still showed sorted-subset sequencing to be incomplete. Naive CD4 clonotypes were shared across several donors at about 5%. The donor pool, a small one, limited the genetic and exposure-history diversity represented.

CD45RO-negative cells were positively selected for CCR7, leaving out terminally differentiated effector memory CD45RA+ cells. The chain carries TRBV30 and TRBJ1-5; D is ambiguous. This clonotype was sampled from a man between 18 and 29 years old in good health. Some clones in this sample may be carry-over from other donors' samples. Input material: naive CD8+ T cells from PBMCs. CDR3 nucleotide sequence: TGTGCCTGGAGTCCCGGAGGGCAGCCCCAGCATTTT. This gives the protein CAWSPGGQPQHF.